The T cell receptor beta chain described here comes from a study of regulatory T cells in long-lasting Graves disease (dated by TCRdb to the early 2020s). In terms of the full investigation: In the newly diagnosed Graves' disease group, patients had been taking antithyroid drugs for less than 3 months. TCR sequencing covered roughly 13 persistent and 20 or so newly diagnosed Graves' disease patients, some 33 samples in total. This study used TCR sequencing and RNA sequencing of peripheral blood to compare persistent Graves' disease patients against newly diagnosed Graves' disease patients. The study took place in China and was registered as a clinical trial. General conclusions and limits of the study: Only the TCR beta chain was sequenced and analyzed. Patients with persistent disease shared more public clonotypes (around 3,000) than newly diagnosed patients did (966). Persistent Graves' disease patients showed lower TCR Shannon entropy and fewer highly expanded clones than newly diagnosed patients, suggesting clonal expansion. Because the primary lesion, thyroid tissue, could not be accessed, the study looked at peripheral blood alone. The authors noted that the small sample size was a limitation that may lower accuracy.

This clonotype was detected many times. Its binding antigen is unknown. No per-base quality is available; no much larger clone lies one base away. The library came from multiplex PCR. The sequencer was an Illumina HiSeq 4000. iRepertoire HTBI primers and Arm-PCR amplification of CDR3 regions were used to construct TCR beta libraries. Gel purification was performed on PCR products prior to sequencing. The original methods were these. Across samples, roughly 60 TRBV and 15 or so TRBJ segments were identified and used for gene usage analysis of CDR3 amino acid clonotypes. COPE and FqMerger were used to merge filtered high-quality paired reads into contigs. Contigs were aligned with BLAST to IMGT TRBV, TRBD and TRBJ reference genes, and CDR3 was defined per IMGT. Any clonotype with a frequency above 0.1% was classified as a highly expanded clone. Shannon entropy was used to measure repertoire diversity, and the Gini coefficient was used to measure V-J evenness. Clonotypes shared by more than one individual were considered public. TCRdb cleaned the public reads at Q25 with fastp, built clones with MiXCR and kept in-frame beta chains. Each CDR3 protein gets just one entry, which takes the most common genes and DNA from the rows behind it. It is TCRdb's table, rather than the study itself, that gives the V and J calls and clone size. For this sample there are approximately 230,000 distinct CDR3 sequences; approximately 16% appear just once. Approximately 24% of the sample lies in the top ten.

Read against the paper, the sample's time point label means: newly diagnosed GD, antithyroid drugs for less than 3 months. For both TCR sequencing and RNA sequencing, RNA was extracted from PBMCs using TRIzol. Graves' disease was diagnosed according to American Thyroid Association guidelines. The patients came from an endocrinology department in Xi'an, China. From each patient, 7.5 to 10 milliliters of peripheral blood was collected into an EDTA anticoagulant tube. Ficoll Paque Plus density gradient separation was used to isolate PBMCs, and no further T cell sorting was performed. An Agilent 2100 Bioanalyzer and agarose gel were used to check RNA quality, and a NanoDrop 2000 was used to measure RNA concentration. This TCR derives from a female donor with Graves disease. The sequenced sample was peripheral blood mononuclear cells (PBMCs), obtained at new diagnosis, from a patient treated with antithyroid drugs.

The CDR3 region reads CASSPGQSYEQYF. The nucleotides read TGTGCCAGCTCACCAGGACAGTCCTACGAGCAGTACTTC. The sequence links TRBV11-2 to TRBJ2-7; the best D guess is TRBD1, with 6 bases matching. Including cysteine and phenylalanine, the CDR3 has 13 amino acids. The read is trimmed to its CDR3 DNA, 39 bases read in frame from base 1. Via the germline V gene, CDR1 is SGHAT and CDR2 FQNNGV. V loses 8 bases, J loses 1 base, and the germline ends lie 12 bases apart. The entire variable domain, with the stretches around the CDR3 drawn from the reference TRBV11-2 and TRBJ2-7 proteins, is EAGVAQSPRYKIIEKRQSVAFWCNPISGHATLYWYQQILGQGPKLLIQFQNNGVVDDSQLPKDRFSAERLKGVDSTLKIQPAKLEDSAVYLCASSPGQSYEQYFGPGTRLTVT.